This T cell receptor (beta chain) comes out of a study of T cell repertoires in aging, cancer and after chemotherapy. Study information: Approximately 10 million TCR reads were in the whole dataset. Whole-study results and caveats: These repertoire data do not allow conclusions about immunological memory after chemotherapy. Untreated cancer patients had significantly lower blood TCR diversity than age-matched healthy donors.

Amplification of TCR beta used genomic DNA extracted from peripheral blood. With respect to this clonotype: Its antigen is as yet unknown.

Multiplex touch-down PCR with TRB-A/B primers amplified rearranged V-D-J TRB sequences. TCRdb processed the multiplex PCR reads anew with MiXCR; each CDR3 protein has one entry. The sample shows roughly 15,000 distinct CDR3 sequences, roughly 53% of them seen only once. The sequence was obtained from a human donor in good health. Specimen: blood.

The CDR3 nucleotides are TGTGCCAGCAGCCCCCCTTGGACAGGGGGACATGAGCAGTTCTTC. Translating it yields CASSPPWTGGHEQFF. V is TRBV5-6 and J is TRBJ2-1, with TRBD1 matching 10 bases. The V gene's germline CDR1 is SGHDT and CDR2 YYEEEE. The V segment lost 4 bases and the J segment 8 bases; nucleotides outside the gene matches: 9. This CDR3 contains 15 residues.